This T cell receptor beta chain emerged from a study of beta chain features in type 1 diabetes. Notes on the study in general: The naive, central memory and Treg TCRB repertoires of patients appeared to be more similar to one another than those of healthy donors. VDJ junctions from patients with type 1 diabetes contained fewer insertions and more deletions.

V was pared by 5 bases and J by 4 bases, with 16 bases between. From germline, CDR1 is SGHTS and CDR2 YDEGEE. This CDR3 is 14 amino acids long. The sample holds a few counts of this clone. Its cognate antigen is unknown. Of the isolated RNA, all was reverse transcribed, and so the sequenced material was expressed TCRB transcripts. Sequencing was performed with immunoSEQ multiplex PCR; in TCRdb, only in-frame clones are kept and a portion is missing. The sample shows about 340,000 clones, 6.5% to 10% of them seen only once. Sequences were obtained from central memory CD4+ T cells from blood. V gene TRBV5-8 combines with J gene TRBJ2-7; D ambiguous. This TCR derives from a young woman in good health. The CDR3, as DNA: TGTGCCAGCAGTACGGCCAATGGGGATTACGAGCAGTACTTC. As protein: CASSTANGDYEQYF.